This passage covers 14 T cell receptor beta chains from one sample sequenced in a study of blood T cell repertoires in COVID-19. Generated by immunoSEQ multiplex PCR, the TCRdb table keeps only in-frame clones and is missing some. The sample has about 50,000 clones; approximately 91% are singletons. The sequenced material came from peripheral blood. These receptors were collected from a human donor in a cohort sampled during active COVID-19.

The chain links TRBV5-1 to TRBJ2-2; 8 nucleotides agree with TRBD1. The J segment lost 7 bases and the V segment lost 4 bases, leaving 6 bases of the junction unmatched. This CDR3 has 14 amino acids. Germline-derived CDR1 and CDR2 are SGHRS and YFSETQ. CDR3 nucleotide sequence: TGCGCCAGCAGCGCCCGGACAGGGAACGGGGAGCTGTTTTTT. Amino acid sequence: CASSARTGNGELFF. The full variable domain, its missing parts supplied by reference TRBV5-1 and TRBJ2-2, is KAGVTQTPRYLIKTRGQQVTLSCSPISGHRSVSWYQQTPGQGLQFLFEYFSETQRNKGNFPGRFSGRQFSNSRSEMNVSTLELGDSALYLCASSARTGNGELFFGEGSRLTVL.

This chain connects TRBV10-3 to TRBJ2-3, with D possibly TRBD1 on 5 matching bases. Looked up from germline, CDR1 is ENHRY and CDR2 is SYGVKD. Trimming removed 0 bases from V and 1 base from J, with 11 bases in between. The CDR3 contains 16 residues. The DNA for the CDR3 is TGTGCCATCAGTGAGTCTAGGGGCCAGGGCACAGATACGCAGTATTTT. Translation gives CAISESRGQGTDTQYF.

V is TRBV27 and J is TRBJ2-3, with 7 bases fitting TRBD2. The V and J ends lost 5 bases and 5 bases, in that order; junction bases with no gene match: 10. Germline V gene lookup returns CDR1 MNHEY and CDR2 SMNVEV (reference sequence). The CDR3 is 15 residues long. CDR3: CASSTGAGRGDTQYF. CDR3 nucleotide sequence: TGTGCCAGCAGTACAGGAGCGGGGAGAGGAGATACGCAGTATTTT.

The rearrangement joins TRBV6-2 or TRBV6-3 to TRBJ1-2, with TRBD1 identical over 7 bases. Germline CDR1 reads MNHEY; CDR2 reads SVGEGT. CDR3 length: 14 amino acids. J was trimmed by 3 bases and V by 5 bases; bases with no gene match: 6. The CDR3 sequence: CASSDTGVDYGYTF. The DNA of the CDR3 is TGTGCCAGCAGTGACACAGGGGTGGACTATGGCTACACCTTC.

J is TRBJ1-5 and V is TRBV7-2; D might be TRBD1 (5 bases). Trimming pared 1 base from V and 9 bases from J, leaving 7 bases between. The CDR3 sequence is 12 residues long. Germline V gene sequence: CDR1 SGHTA, CDR2 FQGNSA. CDR3 nucleotide sequence: TGTGCCAGCAGCTTAGGGGGCCTGCCCCAGCATTTT. It is translated as CASSLGGLPQHF.

This clone showed up just once. The chain carries TRBV29-1 and TRBJ1-1, with unresolved D. The CDR3 is 9 amino acids. Germline V lookup: CDR1 SQVTM, CDR2 ANQGSEA. Trimming removed 8 bases from V and 4 bases from J, with 5 bases in between. The CDR3 region is CSSGTEAFF. The CDR3 nucleotides are TGCAGCTCCGGCACTGAAGCTTTCTTT.

V gene TRBV30 combines with J gene TRBJ2-1, with D possibly being TRBD2 (5 bases). V was clipped by 5 bases and J by 4 bases, with 15 bases between them. Germline V gene lookup returns CDR1 GTSNPN and CDR2 SVGIG (reference sequence). CDR3 length: 14 residues. Here the CDR3 reads CAWLVSVVYNEQFF. CDR3 DNA sequence: TGTGCCTGGCTCGTTAGCGTGGTTTACAATGAGCAGTTCTTC.

This clone was detected only once. The rearrangement uses TRBV3-1 (or the pseudogene TRBV3-2) and TRBJ2-5; TRBD2 matches 11 bases. The germline CDR1 and CDR2 sequences are LGHDT and YNNKEL (reference sequence). V shed 2 bases, J shed 2 bases, and the junction held 10 bases outside the gene matches. This CDR3 has 18 amino acids. The CDR3 DNA reads as TGTGCCAGCAGCCAACCAGGGCTAGCGGGGGGCCTACAAGAGACCCAGTACTTC. Protein sequence: CASSQPGLAGGLQETQYF.

This clone was seen a single time. CDR3 DNA sequence: TGTGCCAGAAAACCGGGTTTAAATGAAAAACTGTTTTTT. Translating gives CARKPGLNEKLFF. This chain connects TRBV5-3 to TRBJ1-4; the D is unclear. TRBV5-3 is recorded as an ORF, its role being uncertain. This CDR3 has 13 amino acids. The ends were cut back, 6 bases at V and 5 bases at J, with 11 bases in the middle.

This chain links TRBV28 with TRBJ1-5, with a tentative D call TRBD1 (6 bases). The CDR3 is made up of 18 amino acids. Per germline, CDR1 MDHEN and CDR2 SYDVKM. Trimming took off 2 bases at V and 0 bases at J, with 17 bases between the two ends. CDR3: CASSLGGAGVGSNQPQHF. In DNA form, the CDR3 reads TGTGCCAGCAGTTTAGGGGGGGCGGGAGTTGGTAGCAATCAGCCCCAGCATTTT.

The V and J genes are TRBV28 and TRBJ1-5; 7 positions match TRBD1. The junction had 4 bases not matched to a gene; V was cut back by 2 bases and J by 0 bases. The CDR3 extends over 16 amino acids. Germline V gives CDR1 MDHEN, CDR2 SYDVKM. The CDR3: CASSLRQGRSNQPQHF. In nucleotides, the CDR3 is TGTGCCAGCAGTTTACGACAGGGCCGTAGCAATCAGCCCCAGCATTTT. The complete variable domain, with remaining parts taken from reference TRBV28 and TRBJ1-5, reads DVKVTQSSRYLVKRTGEKVFLECVQDMDHENMFWYRQDPGLGLRLIYFSYDVKMKEKGDIPEGYSVSREKKERFSLILESASTNQTSMYLCASSLRQGRSNQPQHFGDGTRLSIL.

This clone was detected a few times. The CDR3 loop reads CASSQEVTSRLAQYF. In nucleotides, the CDR3 is TGCGCCAGCAGCCAAGAGGTGACTAGCCGATTGGCCCAGTACTTC. V gene TRBV4-3 combines with J gene TRBJ2-5; 7 nucleotides line up with TRBD2. The CDR3 loop spans 15 amino acids. V gave up 0 bases and J gave up 9 bases; unmatched junction bases: 10. The germline gives CDR1 LGHNA, CDR2 YSLEER.

The rearrangement links TRBV9 to TRBJ2-7; tentative D call: TRBD2 (7 bases). V shed 0 bases and J shed 5 bases, with 12 bases lying between them. This CDR3 has 14 residues. Per the germline V gene, CDR1 is SGDLS and CDR2 is YYNGEE. This CDR3 reads CASSVEGGIDEQYF. The CDR3 nucleotides are TGTGCCAGCAGCGTAGAGGGGGGGATCGACGAGCAGTACTTC.

The CDR3 nucleotides are TGTGCCAGCAGTCCGGACAGGGGCGAGCAGTACTTC. Translated, it gives CASSPDRGEQYF. This chain uses TRBV11-2 with TRBJ2-7, with 9 bases fitting TRBD1. Germline lookup yields CDR1 SGHAT and CDR2 FQNNGV. The CDR3 contains 12 residues. V lost 6 bases to trimming and J lost 6 bases; unmatched junction nucleotides: 3. Drawing the rest from reference TRBV11-2 and TRBJ2-7, the complete variable domain is EAGVAQSPRYKIIEKRQSVAFWCNPISGHATLYWYQQILGQGPKLLIQFQNNGVVDDSQLPKDRFSAERLKGVDSTLKIQPAKLEDSAVYLCASSPDRGEQYFGPGTRLTVT.